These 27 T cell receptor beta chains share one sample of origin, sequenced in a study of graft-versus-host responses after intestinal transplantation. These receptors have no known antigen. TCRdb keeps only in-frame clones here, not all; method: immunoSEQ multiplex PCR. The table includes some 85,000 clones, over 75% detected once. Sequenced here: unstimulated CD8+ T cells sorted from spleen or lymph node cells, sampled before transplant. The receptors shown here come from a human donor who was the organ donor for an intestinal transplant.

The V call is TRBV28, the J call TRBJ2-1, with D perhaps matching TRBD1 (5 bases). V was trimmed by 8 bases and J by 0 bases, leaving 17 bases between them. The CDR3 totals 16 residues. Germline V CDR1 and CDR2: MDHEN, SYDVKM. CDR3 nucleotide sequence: TGTGCCAGCCAATGGGGCGGCGCCGACTCCTACAATGAGCAGTTCTTC. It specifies CASQWGGADSYNEQFF. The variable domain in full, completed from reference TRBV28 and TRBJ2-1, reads DVKVTQSSRYLVKRTGEKVFLECVQDMDHENMFWYRQDPGLGLRLIYFSYDVKMKEKGDIPEGYSVSREKKERFSLILESASTNQTSMYLCASQWGGADSYNEQFFGPGTRLTVL.

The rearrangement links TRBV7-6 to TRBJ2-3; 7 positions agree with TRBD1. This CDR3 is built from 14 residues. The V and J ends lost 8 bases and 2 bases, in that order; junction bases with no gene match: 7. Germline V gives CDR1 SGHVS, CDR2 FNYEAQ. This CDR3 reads CASHGGQPTDTQYF. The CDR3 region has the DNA TGTGCCAGCCATGGGGGACAGCCCACAGATACGCAGTATTTT.

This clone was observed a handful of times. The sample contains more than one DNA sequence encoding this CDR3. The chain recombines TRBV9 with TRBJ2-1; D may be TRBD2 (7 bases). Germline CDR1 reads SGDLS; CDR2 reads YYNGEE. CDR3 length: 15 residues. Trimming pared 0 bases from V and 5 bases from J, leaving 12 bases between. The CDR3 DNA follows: TGTGCCAGCAGCGTAGATGGCGGGGGCAACAATGAGCAGTTCTTC. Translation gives CASSVDGGGNNEQFF.

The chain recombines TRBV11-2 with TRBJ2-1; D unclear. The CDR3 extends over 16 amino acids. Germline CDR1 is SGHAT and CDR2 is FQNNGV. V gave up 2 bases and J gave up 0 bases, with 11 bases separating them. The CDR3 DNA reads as TGTGCCAGCAGCTTACCCAGGAGATACTCCTACAATGAGCAGTTCTTC. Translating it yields CASSLPRRYSYNEQFF.

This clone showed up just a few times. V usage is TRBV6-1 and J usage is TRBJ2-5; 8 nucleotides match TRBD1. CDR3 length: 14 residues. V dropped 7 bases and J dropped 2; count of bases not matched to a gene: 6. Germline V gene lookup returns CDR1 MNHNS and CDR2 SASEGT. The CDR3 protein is CASTRTGPQETQYF. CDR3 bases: TGTGCCAGCACCCGGACAGGGCCACAAGAGACCCAGTACTTC.

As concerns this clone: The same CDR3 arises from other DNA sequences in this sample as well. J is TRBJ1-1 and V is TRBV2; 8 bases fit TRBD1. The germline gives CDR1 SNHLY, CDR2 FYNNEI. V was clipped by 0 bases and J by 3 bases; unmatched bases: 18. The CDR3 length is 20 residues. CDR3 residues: CASSEALQGTGPTSDTEAFF. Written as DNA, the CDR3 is TGTGCCAGCAGTGAAGCGCTTCAAGGGACAGGCCCAACTTCTGACACTGAAGCTTTCTTT.

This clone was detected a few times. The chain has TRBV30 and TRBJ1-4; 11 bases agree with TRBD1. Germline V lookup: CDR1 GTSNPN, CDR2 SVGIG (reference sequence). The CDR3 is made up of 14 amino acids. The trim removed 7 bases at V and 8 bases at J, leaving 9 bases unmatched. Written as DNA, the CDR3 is TGTGCCTCGAGCGGACAGGGGGCCTGGGAAAAACTGTTTTTT. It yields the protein CASSGQGAWEKLFF.

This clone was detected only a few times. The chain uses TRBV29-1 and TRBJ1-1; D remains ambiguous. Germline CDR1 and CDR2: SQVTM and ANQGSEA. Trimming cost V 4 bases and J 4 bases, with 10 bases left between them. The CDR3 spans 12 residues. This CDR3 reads CSVVRMGTEAFF. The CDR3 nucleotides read TGCAGCGTTGTCCGGATGGGCACTGAAGCTTTCTTT.

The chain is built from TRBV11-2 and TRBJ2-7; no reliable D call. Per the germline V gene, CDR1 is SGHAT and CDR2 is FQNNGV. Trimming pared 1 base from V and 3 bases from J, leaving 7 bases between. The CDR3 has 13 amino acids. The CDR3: CASSLVQIYEQYF. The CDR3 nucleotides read TGTGCCAGCAGCTTAGTCCAGATCTACGAGCAGTACTTC.

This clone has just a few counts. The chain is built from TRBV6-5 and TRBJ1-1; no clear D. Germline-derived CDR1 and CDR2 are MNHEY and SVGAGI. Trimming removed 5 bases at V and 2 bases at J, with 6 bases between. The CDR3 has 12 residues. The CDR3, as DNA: TGTGCCAGCAGTCATGGAAACACTGAAGCTTTCTTT. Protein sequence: CASSHGNTEAFF.

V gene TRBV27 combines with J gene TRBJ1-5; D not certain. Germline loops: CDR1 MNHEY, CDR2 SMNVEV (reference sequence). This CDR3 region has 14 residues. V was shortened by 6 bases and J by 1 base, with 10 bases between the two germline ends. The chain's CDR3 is CASSWVGSNQPQHF. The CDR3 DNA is TGTGCCAGCAGCTGGGTAGGGAGCAATCAGCCCCAGCATTTT.

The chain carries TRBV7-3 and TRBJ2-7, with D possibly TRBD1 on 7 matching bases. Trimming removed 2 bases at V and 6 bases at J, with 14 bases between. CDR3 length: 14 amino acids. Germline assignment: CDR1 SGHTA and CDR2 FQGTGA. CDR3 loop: CASSLSGQGGEQYF. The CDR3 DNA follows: TGTGCCAGCAGCTTATCGGGCCAGGGGGGCGAGCAGTACTTC.

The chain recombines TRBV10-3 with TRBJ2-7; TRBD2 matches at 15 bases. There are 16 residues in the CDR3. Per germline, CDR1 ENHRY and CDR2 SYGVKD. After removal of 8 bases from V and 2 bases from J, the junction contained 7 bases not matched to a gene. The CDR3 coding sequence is TGTGCCATCGGGGGGACTAGCGGGGGGCCAACCTACGAGCAGTACTTC. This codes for CAIGGTSGGPTYEQYF.

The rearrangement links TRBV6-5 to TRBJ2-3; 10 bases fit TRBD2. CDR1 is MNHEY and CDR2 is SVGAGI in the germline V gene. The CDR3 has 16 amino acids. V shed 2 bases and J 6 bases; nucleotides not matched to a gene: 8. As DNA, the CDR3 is TGTGCCAGCAGTTACCGAGCGGGGGGGCCCGGGGATACGCAGTATTTT. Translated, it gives CASSYRAGGPGDTQYF.

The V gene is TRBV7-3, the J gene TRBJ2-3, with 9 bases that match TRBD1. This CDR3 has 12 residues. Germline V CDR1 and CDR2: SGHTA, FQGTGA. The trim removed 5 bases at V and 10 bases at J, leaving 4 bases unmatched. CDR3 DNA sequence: TGTGCCAGCAGCCAGGGGACAGGGCCGCAGTATTTT. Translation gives CASSQGTGPQYF.

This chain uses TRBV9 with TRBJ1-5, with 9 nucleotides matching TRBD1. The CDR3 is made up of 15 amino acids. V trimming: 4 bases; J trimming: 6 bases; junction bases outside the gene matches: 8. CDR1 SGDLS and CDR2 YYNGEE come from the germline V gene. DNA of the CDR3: TGTGCCAGCAGCAGTACAGGGGGCACGGGTCAGCCCCAGCATTTT. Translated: CASSSTGGTGQPQHF. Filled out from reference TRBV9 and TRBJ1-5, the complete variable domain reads DSGVTQTPKHLITATGQRVTLRCSPRSGDLSVYWYQQSLDQGLQFLIQYYNGEERAKGNILERFSAQQFPDLHSELNLSSLELGDSALYFCASSSTGGTGQPQHFGDGTRLSIL.

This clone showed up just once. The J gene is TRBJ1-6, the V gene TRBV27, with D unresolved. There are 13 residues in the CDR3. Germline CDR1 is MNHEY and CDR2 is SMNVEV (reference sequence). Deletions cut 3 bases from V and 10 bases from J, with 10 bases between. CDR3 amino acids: CASSFSKRSPLHF. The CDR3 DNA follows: TGTGCCAGCAGTTTTTCCAAACGATCACCCCTCCACTTT.

The CDR3 sequence: CASSPALNTEAFF. CDR3 nucleotide sequence: TGTGCCAGCAGCCCCGCCTTGAACACTGAAGCTTTCTTT. The V gene is TRBV7-9, the J gene TRBJ1-1; D remains ambiguous. Trimming took 5 bases from V and 0 from J, leaving 7 bases between them. Germline assignment: CDR1 SEHNR and CDR2 FQNEAQ (reference sequence). The CDR3 length is 13 residues.

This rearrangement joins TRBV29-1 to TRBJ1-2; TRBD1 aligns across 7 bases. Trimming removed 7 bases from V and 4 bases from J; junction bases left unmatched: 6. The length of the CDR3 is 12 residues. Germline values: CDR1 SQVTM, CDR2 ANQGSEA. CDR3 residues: CSATTGIYGYTF. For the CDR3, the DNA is TGCAGCGCCACGACAGGGATCTATGGCTACACCTTC. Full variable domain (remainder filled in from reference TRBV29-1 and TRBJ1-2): SAVISQKPSRDICQRGTSLTIQCQVDSQVTMMFWYRQQPGQSLTLIATANQGSEATYESGFVIDKFPISRPNLTFSTLTVSNMSPEDSSIYLCSATTGIYGYTFGSGTRLTVV.

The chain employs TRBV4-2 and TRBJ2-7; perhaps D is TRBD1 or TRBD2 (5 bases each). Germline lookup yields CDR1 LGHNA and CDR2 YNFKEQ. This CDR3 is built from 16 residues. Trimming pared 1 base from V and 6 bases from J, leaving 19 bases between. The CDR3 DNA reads TGTGCCAGCAGCCAAGGTTATAGAGGGGTCTTTGCCGAGCAGTACTTC. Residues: CASSQGYRGVFAEQYF.

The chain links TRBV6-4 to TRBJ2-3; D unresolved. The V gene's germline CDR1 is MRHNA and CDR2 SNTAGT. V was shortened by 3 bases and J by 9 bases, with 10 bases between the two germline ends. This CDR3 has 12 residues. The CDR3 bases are TGTGCCAGCAGTGATCCTCTTGGGACGCAGTATTTT. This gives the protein CASSDPLGTQYF.

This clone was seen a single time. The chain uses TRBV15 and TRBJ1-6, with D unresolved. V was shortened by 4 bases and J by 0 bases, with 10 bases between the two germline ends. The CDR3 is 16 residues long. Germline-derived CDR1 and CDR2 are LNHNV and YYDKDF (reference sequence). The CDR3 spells CATSTLPSSYNSPLHF. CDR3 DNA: TGTGCCACCAGCACCCTCCCGAGCTCCTATAATTCACCCCTCCACTTT.

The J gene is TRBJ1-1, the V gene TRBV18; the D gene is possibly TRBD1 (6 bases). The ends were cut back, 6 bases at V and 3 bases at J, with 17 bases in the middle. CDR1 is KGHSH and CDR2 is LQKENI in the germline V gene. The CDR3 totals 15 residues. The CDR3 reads CASSQGHLGYTEAFF. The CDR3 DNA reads TGTGCCAGCTCCCAGGGACACCTAGGCTACACTGAAGCTTTCTTT. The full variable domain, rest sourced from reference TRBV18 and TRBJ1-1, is NAGVMQNPRHLVRRRGQEARLRCSPMKGHSHVYWYRQLPEEGLKFMVYLQKENIIDESGMPKERFSAEFPKEGPSILRIQQVVRGDSAAYFCASSQGHLGYTEAFFGQGTRLTVV.

CDR3 sequence: CASSFERVEQFF. CDR3 nucleotides: TGCGCCAGCAGTTTTGAGAGGGTTGAGCAGTTCTTC. V gene TRBV10-2 combines with J gene TRBJ2-1; D perhaps matches TRBD2 (5 bases). Germline V lookup: CDR1 WSHSY, CDR2 SAAADI. With 5 bases removed from V and 9 bases from J, the gap between germline ends came to 11 bases. The CDR3 is 12 amino acids.

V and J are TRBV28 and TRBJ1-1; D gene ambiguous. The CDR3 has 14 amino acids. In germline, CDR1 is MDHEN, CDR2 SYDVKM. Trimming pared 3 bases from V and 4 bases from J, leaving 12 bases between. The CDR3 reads CASSFYRWLTEAFF. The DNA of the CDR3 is TGTGCCAGCAGTTTCTACAGATGGCTCACTGAAGCTTTCTTT.

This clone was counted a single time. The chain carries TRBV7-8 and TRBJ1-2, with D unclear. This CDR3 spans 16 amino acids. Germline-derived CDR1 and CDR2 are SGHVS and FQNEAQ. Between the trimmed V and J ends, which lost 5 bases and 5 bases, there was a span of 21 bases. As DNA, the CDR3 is TGTGCCAGCAGCCCCTGGACGGATTACCCGATTTATGGCTACACCTTC. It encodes CASSPWTDYPIYGYTF.

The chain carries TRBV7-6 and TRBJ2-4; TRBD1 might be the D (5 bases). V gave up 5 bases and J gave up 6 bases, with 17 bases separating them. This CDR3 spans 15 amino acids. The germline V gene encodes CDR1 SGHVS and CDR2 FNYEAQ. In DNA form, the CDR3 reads TGTGCCAGCAGCCTAAGCCAGGGTTCGATAAACATTCAGTACTTC. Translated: CASSLSQGSINIQYF. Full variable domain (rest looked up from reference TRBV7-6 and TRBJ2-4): GAGVSQSPRYKVTKRGQDVALRCDPISGHVSLYWYRQALGQGPEFLTYFNYEAQQDKSGLPNDRFSAERPEGSISTLTIQRTEQRDSAMYRCASSLSQGSINIQYFGAGTRLSVL.